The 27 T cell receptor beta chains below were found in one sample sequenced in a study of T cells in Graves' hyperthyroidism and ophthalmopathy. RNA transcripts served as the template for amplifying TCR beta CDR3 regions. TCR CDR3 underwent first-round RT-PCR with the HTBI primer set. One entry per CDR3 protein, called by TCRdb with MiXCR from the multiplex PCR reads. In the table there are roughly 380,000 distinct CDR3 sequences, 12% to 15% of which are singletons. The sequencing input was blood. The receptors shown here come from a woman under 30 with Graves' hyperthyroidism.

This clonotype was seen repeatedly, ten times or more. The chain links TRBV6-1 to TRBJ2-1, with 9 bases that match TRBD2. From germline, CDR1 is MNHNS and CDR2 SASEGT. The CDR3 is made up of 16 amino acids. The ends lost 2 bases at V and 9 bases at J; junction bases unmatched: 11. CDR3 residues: CASSEWLAGSSSEQFF. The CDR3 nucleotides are TGTGCCAGCAGTGAATGGCTAGCGGGAAGCTCTTCTGAGCAGTTCTTC.

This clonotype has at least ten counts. The CDR3 DNA follows: TGTGCCACCGGGTTTAGCGGGAGTTTCCCGAATGAGCAGTTCTTC. It yields the protein CATGFSGSFPNEQFF. This chain links TRBV24-1 with TRBJ2-1; 9 positions match TRBD2. V trimming: 9 bases; J trimming: 7 bases; junction bases outside the gene matches: 12. Germline CDR1 KGHDR, CDR2 SFDVKD. CDR3 length: 15 amino acids.

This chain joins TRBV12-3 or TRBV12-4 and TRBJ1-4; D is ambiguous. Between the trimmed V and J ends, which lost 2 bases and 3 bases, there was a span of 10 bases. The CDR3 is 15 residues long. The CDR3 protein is CASSLMSGSNEKLFF. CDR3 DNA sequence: TGTGCCAGCAGTTTAATGTCAGGCTCTAATGAAAAACTGTTTTTT.

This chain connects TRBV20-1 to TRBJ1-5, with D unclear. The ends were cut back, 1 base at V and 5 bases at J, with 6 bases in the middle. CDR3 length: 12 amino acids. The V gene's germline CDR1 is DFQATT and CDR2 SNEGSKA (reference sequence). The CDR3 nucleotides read TGCAGTGCTAGAGTGGGCGATCAGCCCCAGCATTTT. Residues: CSARVGDQPQHF.

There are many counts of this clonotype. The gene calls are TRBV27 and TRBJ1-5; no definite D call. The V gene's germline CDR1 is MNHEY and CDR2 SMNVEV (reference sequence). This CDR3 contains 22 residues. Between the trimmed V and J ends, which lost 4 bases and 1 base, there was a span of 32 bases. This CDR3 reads CASSSPSSDARSIAISNQPQHF. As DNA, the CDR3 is TGTGCCAGCAGTTCCCCCTCGAGTGACGCGAGATCGATCGCGATCAGCAATCAGCCCCAGCATTTT.

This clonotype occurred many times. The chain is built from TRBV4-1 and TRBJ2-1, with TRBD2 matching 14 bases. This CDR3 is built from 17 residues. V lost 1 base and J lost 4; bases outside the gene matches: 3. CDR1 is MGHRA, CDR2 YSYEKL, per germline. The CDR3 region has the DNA TGCGCCAGCAGCCAAGGGGGACTAGCGGGAGTATACAATGAGCAGTTCTTC. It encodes CASSQGGLAGVYNEQFF.

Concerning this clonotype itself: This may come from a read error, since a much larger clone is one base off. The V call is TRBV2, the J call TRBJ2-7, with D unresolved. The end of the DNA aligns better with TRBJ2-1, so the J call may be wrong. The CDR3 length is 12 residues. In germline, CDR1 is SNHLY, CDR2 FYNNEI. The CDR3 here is CATRYSTYEQFF. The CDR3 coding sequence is TGTGCCACCCGGTATAGTACCTACGAGCAGTTCTTC.

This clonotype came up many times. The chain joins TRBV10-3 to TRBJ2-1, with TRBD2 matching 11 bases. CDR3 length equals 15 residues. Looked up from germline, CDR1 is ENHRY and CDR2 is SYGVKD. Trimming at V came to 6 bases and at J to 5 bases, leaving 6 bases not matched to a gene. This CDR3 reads CAIRELAGANNEQFF. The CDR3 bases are TGTGCCATCAGAGAACTAGCGGGAGCCAACAATGAGCAGTTCTTC.

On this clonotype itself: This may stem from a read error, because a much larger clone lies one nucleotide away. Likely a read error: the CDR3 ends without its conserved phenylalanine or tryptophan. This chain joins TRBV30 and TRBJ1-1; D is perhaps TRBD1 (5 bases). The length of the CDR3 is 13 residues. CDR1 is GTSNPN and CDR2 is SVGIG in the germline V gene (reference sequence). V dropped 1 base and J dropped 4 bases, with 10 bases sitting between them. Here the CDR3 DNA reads TGTGCCTGGAGTGCCGACAGCCGCACTGAAGCTTTCGTT. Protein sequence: CAWSADSRTEAFV.

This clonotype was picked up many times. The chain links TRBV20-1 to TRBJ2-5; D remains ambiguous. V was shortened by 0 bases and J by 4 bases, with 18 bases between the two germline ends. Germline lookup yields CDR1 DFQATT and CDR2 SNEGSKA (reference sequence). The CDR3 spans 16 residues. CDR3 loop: CSARDYLRGERETQYF. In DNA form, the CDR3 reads TGCAGTGCTAGAGATTATCTGCGCGGAGAGAGAGAGACCCAGTACTTC.

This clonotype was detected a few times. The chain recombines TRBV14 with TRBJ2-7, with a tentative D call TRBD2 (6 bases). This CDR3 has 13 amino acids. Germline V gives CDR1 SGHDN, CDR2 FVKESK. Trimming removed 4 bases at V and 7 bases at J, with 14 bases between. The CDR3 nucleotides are TGTGCCAGCAGCCCAGTGGGGAGGCGAGAGCAGTACTTC. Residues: CASSPVGRREQYF.

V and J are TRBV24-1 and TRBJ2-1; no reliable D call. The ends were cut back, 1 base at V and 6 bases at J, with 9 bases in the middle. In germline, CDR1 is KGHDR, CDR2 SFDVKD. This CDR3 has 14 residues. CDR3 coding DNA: TGTGCCACCAGTGATTTTAGAGTAAGCAATGAGCAGTTCTTC. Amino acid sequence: CATSDFRVSNEQFF.

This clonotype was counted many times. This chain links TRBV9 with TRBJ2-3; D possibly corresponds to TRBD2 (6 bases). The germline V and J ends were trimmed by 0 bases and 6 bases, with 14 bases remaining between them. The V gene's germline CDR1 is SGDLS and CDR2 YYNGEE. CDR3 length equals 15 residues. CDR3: CASSVDSGVGDTQYF. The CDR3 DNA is TGTGCCAGCAGCGTAGATTCGGGAGTGGGGGATACGCAGTATTTT. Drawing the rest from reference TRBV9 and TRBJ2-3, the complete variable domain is DSGVTQTPKHLITATGQRVTLRCSPRSGDLSVYWYQQSLDQGLQFLIQYYNGEERAKGNILERFSAQQFPDLHSELNLSSLELGDSALYFCASSVDSGVGDTQYFGPGTRLTVL.

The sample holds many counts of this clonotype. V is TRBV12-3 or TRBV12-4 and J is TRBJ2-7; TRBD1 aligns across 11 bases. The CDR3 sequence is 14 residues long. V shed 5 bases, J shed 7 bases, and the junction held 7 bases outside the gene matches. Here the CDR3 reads CASSPGTGGREQYF. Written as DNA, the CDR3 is TGTGCCAGCAGTCCCGGGACAGGGGGTCGGGAGCAGTACTTC.

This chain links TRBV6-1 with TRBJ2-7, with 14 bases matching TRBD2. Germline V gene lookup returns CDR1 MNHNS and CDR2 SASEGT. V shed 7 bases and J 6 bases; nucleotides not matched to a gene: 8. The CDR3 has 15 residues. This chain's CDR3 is CASTLTSGRATEQYF. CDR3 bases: TGTGCCAGCACCTTGACTAGCGGGAGGGCCACCGAGCAGTACTTC.

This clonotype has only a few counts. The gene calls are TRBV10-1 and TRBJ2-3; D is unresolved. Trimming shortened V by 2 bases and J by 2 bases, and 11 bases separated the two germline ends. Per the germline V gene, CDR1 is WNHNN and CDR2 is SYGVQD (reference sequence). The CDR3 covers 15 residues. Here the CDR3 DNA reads TGCGCCAGCAGTGAGCGGCCGGACCCCACAGATACGCAGTATTTT. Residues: CASSERPDPTDTQYF.

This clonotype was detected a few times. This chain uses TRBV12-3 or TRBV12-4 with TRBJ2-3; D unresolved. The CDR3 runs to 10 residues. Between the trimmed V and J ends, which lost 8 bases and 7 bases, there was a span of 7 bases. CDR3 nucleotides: TGTGCCAGCGCCGGGTATACGCAGTATTTT. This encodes CASAGYTQYF.

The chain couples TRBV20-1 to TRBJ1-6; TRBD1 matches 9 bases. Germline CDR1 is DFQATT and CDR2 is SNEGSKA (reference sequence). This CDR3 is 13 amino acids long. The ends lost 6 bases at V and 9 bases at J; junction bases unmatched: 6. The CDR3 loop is CSAQDRGGSPLHF. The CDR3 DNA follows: TGCAGTGCACAGGACAGGGGAGGTTCACCCCTCCACTTT.

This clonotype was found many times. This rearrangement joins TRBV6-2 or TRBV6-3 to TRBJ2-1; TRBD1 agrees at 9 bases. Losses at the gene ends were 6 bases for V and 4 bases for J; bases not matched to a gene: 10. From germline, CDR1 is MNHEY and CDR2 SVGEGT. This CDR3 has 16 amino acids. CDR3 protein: CASSPRTGAGYNEQFF. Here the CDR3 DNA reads TGTGCCAGCAGCCCCCGGACAGGGGCGGGGTACAATGAGCAGTTCTTC.

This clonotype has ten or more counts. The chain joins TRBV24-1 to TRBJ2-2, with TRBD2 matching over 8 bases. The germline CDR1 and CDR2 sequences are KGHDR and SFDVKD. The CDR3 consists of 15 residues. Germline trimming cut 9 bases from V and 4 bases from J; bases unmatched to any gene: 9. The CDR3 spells CATPIAGTFTGELFF. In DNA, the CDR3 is TGTGCCACCCCTATAGCGGGGACGTTCACCGGGGAGCTGTTTTTT.

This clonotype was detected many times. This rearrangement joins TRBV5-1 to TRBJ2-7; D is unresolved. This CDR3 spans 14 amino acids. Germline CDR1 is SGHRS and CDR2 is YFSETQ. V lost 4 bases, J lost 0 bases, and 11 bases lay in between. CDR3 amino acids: CASSRNPNSYEQYF. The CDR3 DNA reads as TGCGCCAGCAGCCGGAACCCGAACTCCTACGAGCAGTACTTC.

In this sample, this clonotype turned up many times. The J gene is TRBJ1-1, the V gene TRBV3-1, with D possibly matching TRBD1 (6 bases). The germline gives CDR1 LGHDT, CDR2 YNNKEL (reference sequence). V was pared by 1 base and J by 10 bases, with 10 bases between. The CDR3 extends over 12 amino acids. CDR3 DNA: TGTGCCAGCAGCCAAGGGACAGCTCCAGCTTTCTTT. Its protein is CASSQGTAPAFF.

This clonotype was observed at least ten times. CDR3 DNA: TGTGCCAGCAGCTTAGACTTGTCGCGGCGAACGAATGGCTACACCTTC. This translates into CASSLDLSRRTNGYTF. V usage is TRBV7-9 and J usage is TRBJ1-2, with no clear D. This CDR3 is built from 16 residues. Trimming removed 1 base at V and 6 bases at J, with 18 bases between. Germline lookup yields CDR1 SEHNR and CDR2 FQNEAQ (reference sequence). Full variable domain (rest looked up from reference TRBV7-9 and TRBJ1-2): DTGVSQNPRHKITKRGQNVTFRCDPISEHNRLYWYRQTLGQGPEFLTYFQNEAQLEKSRLLSDRFSAERPKGSFSTLEIQRTEQGDSAMYLCASSLDLSRRTNGYTFGSGTRLTVV.

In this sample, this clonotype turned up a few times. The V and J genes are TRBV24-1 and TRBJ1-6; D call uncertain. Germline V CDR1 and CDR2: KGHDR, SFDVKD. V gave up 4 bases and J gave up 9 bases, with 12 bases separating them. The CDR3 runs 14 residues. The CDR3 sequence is CATSEGRKTSPLHF. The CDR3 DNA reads TGTGCCACCAGTGAGGGCAGGAAGACTTCACCCCTCCACTTT.

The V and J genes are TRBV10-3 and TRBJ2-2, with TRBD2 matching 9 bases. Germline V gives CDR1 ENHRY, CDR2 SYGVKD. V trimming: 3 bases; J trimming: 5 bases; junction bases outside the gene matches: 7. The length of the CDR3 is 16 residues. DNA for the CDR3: TGTGCCATCAGTGATTACGCGGGAGGGAGAACCGGGGAGCTGTTTTTT. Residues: CAISDYAGGRTGELFF.

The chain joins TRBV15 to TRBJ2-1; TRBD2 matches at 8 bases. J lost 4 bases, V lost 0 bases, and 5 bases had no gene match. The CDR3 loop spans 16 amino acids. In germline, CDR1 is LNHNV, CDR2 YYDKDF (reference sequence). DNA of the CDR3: TGTGCCACCAGCAGAGATGCCAGCGGGGGTTACAATGAGCAGTTCTTC. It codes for CATSRDASGGYNEQFF.

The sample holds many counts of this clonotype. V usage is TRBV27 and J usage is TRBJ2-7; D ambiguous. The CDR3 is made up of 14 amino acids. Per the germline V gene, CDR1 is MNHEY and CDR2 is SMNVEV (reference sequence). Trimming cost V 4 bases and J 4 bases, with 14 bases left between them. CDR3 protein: CASSSKTRRYEQYF. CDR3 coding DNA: TGTGCCAGCAGTTCCAAAACCCGTCGTTACGAGCAGTACTTC.